This TCR beta chain was profiled in a study of blood T cell repertoires in COVID-19. Study as a whole: The United States, Italy and Spain were the sources of the acute and convalescent COVID-19 samples. T cells, B-cell-depleted T cells, or PBMCs provided the cDNA or gDNA that served as material.

This clone was seen only once. V trimming: 0 bases; J trimming: 3 bases; junction bases outside the gene matches: 4. Germline lookup yields CDR1 SGHRS and CDR2 YFSETQ. The length of the CDR3 is 15 residues. Clones were sequenced by immunoSEQ multiplex PCR, and TCRdb holds only the in-frame ones, with some missing. The sample consists of 200,000 to 300,000 clones, 84% of them appearing once. The clonotype was recovered from a man in his 60s with acute or convalescent COVID-19. The V gene is TRBV5-1, the J gene TRBJ2-7, with TRBD1 matching 9 bases. Sequencing input: peripheral blood. CDR3 DNA: TGCGCCAGCAGCTTGGCACAGGGGGCGATCTACGAGCAGTACTTC. Residues: CASSLAQGAIYEQYF. Full variable domain (remainder filled in from reference TRBV5-1 and TRBJ2-7): KAGVTQTPRYLIKTRGQQVTLSCSPISGHRSVSWYQQTPGQGLQFLFEYFSETQRNKGNFPGRFSGRQFSNSRSEMNVSTLELGDSALYLCASSLAQGAIYEQYFGPGTRLTVT.